This TCR beta chain was sequenced during a study of memory CD4+ T cells and cytomegalovirus serostatus. The study's findings and limits: Each of 65 to 70 CMV-associated TCRbeta sequences occurred in one to five individuals.

Germline V gene data show CDR1 as LNHDA and CDR2 as SQIVND (reference sequence). This CDR3 region has 14 residues. Trimming cost V 9 bases and J 1 base, with 15 bases left between them. Single viable CD3+CD4+CD8-CD45RO+ cells were sorted as the memory CD4+ T cells. Only in-frame clones appear in the TCRdb table, and some are missing; sequencing was by immunoSEQ multiplex PCR. Of roughly 50,000 clones detected, around 78% appear once; the ten largest clones hold roughly 1.7%. This clone has a single count. What it binds is not known. The J gene is TRBJ2-5, the V gene TRBV19; a weak D match, TRBD1 (5 bases). Sequencing was done on a sample of memory CD4+ T cells from blood. This receptor was identified in an adult in good health and CMV-seronegative. The CDR3 nucleotides are TGTGCCAGCCGACAGACAATTTTCCAAGAGACCCAGTACTTC. Translating it yields CASRQTIFQETQYF.